Below are 32 T cell receptor beta chains sequenced from a single sample in a study of early T cells in non-severe SARS-CoV-2 infection. Using its own MiXCR run on the 5' RACE reads, TCRdb lists one record per CDR3 protein. The sample has 25,000 to 35,000 distinct CDR3 sequences, under 5.5% seen once. This specimen consisted of whole blood, obtained at baseline. The source is an adult who was a healthcare worker with PCR-confirmed SARS-CoV-2 infection or an uninfected control (not recorded which).

This clonotype occurred many times. This chain joins TRBV11-1 and TRBJ2-5; D is unclear. V lost 0 bases and J 4 bases, leaving 12 bases between the germline ends. The CDR3 loop spans 15 amino acids. Germline values: CDR1 SGHAT, CDR2 FQDESV (reference sequence). The CDR3 region is CASSLAGDLTETQYF. CDR3 bases: TGTGCCAGCAGCTTAGCGGGCGACCTAACAGAGACCCAGTACTTC.

This clonotype was found many times. The chain carries TRBV7-2 and TRBJ1-3; TRBD1 might be the D (6 bases). The V gene's germline CDR1 is SGHTA and CDR2 FQGNSA. The CDR3 is 16 amino acids. Trimming took 0 bases from V and 0 from J, leaving 9 bases between them. The CDR3 nucleotides read TGTGCCAGCAGCTTAGCGCCGGGACACTCTGGAAACACCATATATTTT. This codes for CASSLAPGHSGNTIYF.

This clonotype was picked up many times. The V call is TRBV3-1, the J call TRBJ2-1; D is perhaps TRBD1 or TRBD2 (5 bases each). CDR3 size: 16 residues. Germline V gene sequence: CDR1 LGHDT, CDR2 YNNKEL (reference sequence). V lost 0 bases to trimming and J lost 0 bases, with 9 bases between them. The CDR3 protein is CASSQEDGASYNEQFF. CDR3 DNA: TGTGCCAGCAGCCAAGAGGACGGGGCCTCCTACAATGAGCAGTTCTTC.

The chain links TRBV10-2 to TRBJ1-5; tentatively, D is TRBD1 (6 bases). Germline V gene lookup returns CDR1 WSHSY and CDR2 SAAADI. The germline V and J ends were trimmed by 6 bases and 7 bases, with 13 bases remaining between them. There are 13 residues in the CDR3. The CDR3 nucleotides read TGCGCCAGCAGGGACAGTCCTAGACAGCCCCAGCATTTT. It codes for CASRDSPRQPQHF.

This clonotype has only a few counts. The chain couples TRBV20-1 to TRBJ2-5, with 9 bases aligning to TRBD1. The V segment lost 3 bases and the J segment 4 bases; nucleotides outside the gene matches: 9. CDR3 size: 15 residues. Germline assignment: CDR1 DFQATT and CDR2 SNEGSKA (reference sequence). The CDR3 is CSASRQGGLRETQYF. The DNA for the CDR3 is TGCAGTGCTAGCCGACAGGGGGGCCTGCGAGAGACCCAGTACTTC.

This clonotype has at least ten counts. The V call is TRBV15, the J call TRBJ2-3; D perhaps matches TRBD2 (6 bases). Germline V gives CDR1 LNHNV, CDR2 YYDKDF (reference sequence). This CDR3 contains 14 residues. The germline V and J ends were trimmed by 8 bases and 4 bases, with 16 bases remaining between them. The DNA for the CDR3 is TGTGCCACCGGTAACTGGGGAGGTCCAGATACGCAGTATTTT. Translated, it gives CATGNWGGPDTQYF.

This clonotype was found many times. The V gene is TRBV4-2, the J gene TRBJ1-2, with no clear D. This CDR3 has 18 amino acids. Per the germline V gene, CDR1 is LGHNA and CDR2 is YNFKEQ. V lost 0 bases, J lost 12 bases, and 29 bases lay in between. The CDR3 reads CASSQDLSPGSSQEKNTF. CDR3 bases: TGTGCCAGCAGCCAAGATCTGTCACCGGGGAGTTCCCAGGAGAAGAACACCTTC.

This clonotype has just a few counts. The chain has TRBV11-2 and TRBJ1-2, with D perhaps matching TRBD1 (6 bases). The germline V gene has CDR1 SGHAT and CDR2 FQNNGV. V was cut by 0 bases and J by 5 bases, with 13 bases left in between. The CDR3 length is 15 residues. CDR3 coding DNA: TGTGCCAGCAGCTTAGAGGGGGCAGCTGAATATGGCTACACCTTC. Translation: CASSLEGAAEYGYTF.

The sample holds many counts of this clonotype. J is TRBJ2-2 and V is TRBV7-3; 9 bases match TRBD2. The CDR3 consists of 15 residues. Trimming at V came to 5 bases and at J to 3 bases, leaving 4 bases not matched to a gene. CDR1 and CDR2 (germline): SGHTA, FQGTGA. The CDR3 is CASSRTSVYTGELFF. The DNA of the CDR3 is TGTGCCAGCAGCCGGACTAGCGTATACACCGGGGAGCTGTTTTTT.

The table lists this clonotype with many counts. The chain has TRBV5-6 and TRBJ2-3; 8 nucleotides align to TRBD2. V trimming: 5 bases; J trimming: 5 bases; junction bases outside the gene matches: 4. Germline loops: CDR1 SGHDT, CDR2 YYEEEE. CDR3 length: 13 amino acids. CDR3 DNA sequence: TGTGCCAGCAGGTCGGGGGGGCAAGATACGCAGTATTTT. This translates into CASRSGGQDTQYF.

In this sample, this clonotype turned up many times. This chain connects TRBV21-1 to TRBJ2-1; TRBD2 is taken as the D call from the table, unchecked against the DNA. TRBV21-1 has pseudogene status. The CDR3 contains 16 residues. The CDR3 nucleotides read TGTGCCAGCAGCAACGGCAGGAAGGGCCCCTACAATGAGCAGTTCTTC. Residues: CASSNGRKGPYNEQFF.

At least ten counts were recorded for this clonotype. The V and J genes are TRBV6-6 and TRBJ2-7; D possibly corresponds to TRBD1 (6 bases). V was pared by 8 bases and J by 6 bases, with 17 bases between. The CDR3 has 13 residues. From germline, CDR1 is MNHNY and CDR2 SVGAGI (reference sequence). The CDR3 spells CASGPDRPSEQYF. In DNA form, the CDR3 reads TGTGCCAGCGGCCCCGACAGGCCAAGCGAGCAGTACTTC.

This clonotype was detected many times. V and J are TRBV6-6 and TRBJ2-2, with a tentative D call TRBD2 (6 bases). Germline loops: CDR1 MNHNY, CDR2 SVGAGI (reference sequence). This CDR3 region has 15 residues. V lost 3 bases and J 7 bases, leaving 15 bases between the germline ends. The CDR3 is CASSYPPGAGGELFF. In nucleotides, the CDR3 is TGTGCCAGCAGTTATCCCCCGGGAGCTGGCGGGGAGCTGTTTTTT.

Many counts were recorded for this clonotype. The rearrangement joins TRBV12-3 or TRBV12-4 to TRBJ1-1, with a possible D match to TRBD1 (5 bases). V was pared by 6 bases and J by 3 bases, with 14 bases between. The CDR3 contains 14 residues. CDR3 DNA sequence: TGTGCCAGCAGCATCCGGGACCTGGACACTGAAGCTTTCTTT. Its translation: CASSIRDLDTEAFF.

The chain employs TRBV6-2 or TRBV6-3 and TRBJ1-2; tentatively, D is TRBD1 (6 bases). V was shortened by 4 bases and J by 0 bases, with 15 bases between the two germline ends. Germline assignment: CDR1 MNHEY and CDR2 SVGEGT. CDR3 length equals 16 residues. The CDR3 DNA is TGTGCCAGCAGTTTGAACAGGGCCCCTGCTAACTATGGCTACACCTTC. Translated, it gives CASSLNRAPANYGYTF.

The chain employs TRBV25-1 and TRBJ1-2; TRBD1 matches 10 bases. The CDR3 consists of 13 residues. Germline assignment: CDR1 MGHDK and CDR2 SYGVNS. J gave up 5 bases and V 6 bases, and 3 bases lay outside the gene matches. The CDR3 DNA reads TGTGCCAGCAGGGAGGACAGGGGGTATGGCTACACCTTC. Protein: CASREDRGYGYTF.

This clonotype was seen many times. The gene calls are TRBV20-1 and TRBJ1-2; D call uncertain. Germline lookup yields CDR1 DFQATT and CDR2 SNEGSKA (reference sequence). The CDR3 has 12 residues. Trimming stripped 3 bases from V and 9 bases from J, with 14 bases between. The CDR3 spells CSASGQGSSYTF. For the CDR3, the DNA is TGCAGTGCTAGCGGGCAAGGATCAAGCTACACCTTC.

V gene TRBV10-3 combines with J gene TRBJ1-5, with a weak D call TRBD1 (5 bases). Trimming took off 5 bases at V and 4 bases at J, with 9 bases between the two ends. The CDR3 is made up of 13 amino acids. Germline V gene data show CDR1 as ENHRY and CDR2 as SYGVKD. DNA for the CDR3: TGTGCCATCAGTCGGGGGGATAATCAGCCCCAGCATTTT. Residues: CAISRGDNQPQHF.

This clonotype turned up a few times. The chain combines TRBV12-3 or TRBV12-4 with TRBJ2-3; no firm D call. The V and J ends lost 2 bases and 9 bases respectively, with 3 bases between them. There are 10 residues in the CDR3. CDR3 in DNA: TGTGCCAGCAGTTTAAACACGCAGTATTTT. Its protein product is CASSLNTQYF.

This clonotype was counted ten times or more. V gene TRBV5-4 combines with J gene TRBJ2-5; weak D call: TRBD2 (5 bases). The V end lost 2 bases, the J end lost 1 base, and 12 bases lay between the germline ends. The CDR3 consists of 15 residues. Germline loops: CDR1 SGHNT, CDR2 YYREEE (reference sequence). CDR3 sequence reads: CASSFGVGFQETQYF. The CDR3 DNA reads as TGTGCCAGCAGCTTCGGGGTGGGATTCCAAGAGACCCAGTACTTC.

This clonotype was counted between two and nine times. The chain recombines TRBV7-3 with TRBJ2-7, with D maybe TRBD1 (6 bases). From germline, CDR1 is SGHTA and CDR2 FQGTGA. V gave up 2 bases and J gave up 0 bases, with 11 bases separating them. This CDR3 is 15 amino acids long. DNA for the CDR3: TGTGCCAGCAGCTTAGGGCAGGGGCGCTCCTACGAGCAGTACTTC. Translated, it gives CASSLGQGRSYEQYF. Full variable domain (remainder filled in from reference TRBV7-3 and TRBJ2-7): GAGVSQTPSNKVTEKGKYVELRCDPISGHTALYWYRQSLGQGPEFLIYFQGTGAADDSGLPNDRFFAVRPEGSVSTLKIQRTERGDSAVYLCASSLGQGRSYEQYFGPGTRLTVT.

The sample holds many counts of this clonotype. The rearrangement joins TRBV29-1 to TRBJ2-3, with TRBD2 identical over 10 bases. The CDR3 runs 14 residues. Germline CDR1 and CDR2: SQVTM and ANQGSEA. After removal of 7 bases from V and 3 bases from J, the junction contained 7 bases not matched to a gene. The CDR3, as DNA: TGCAGCGATCTAGCGGGAGAGCTTACAGATACGCAGTATTTT. It encodes CSDLAGELTDTQYF.

In this sample, this clonotype turned up many times. The chain joins TRBV7-2 to TRBJ2-7, with a possible D match to TRBD2 (5 bases). This CDR3 has 12 amino acids. CDR1 and CDR2 from the germline V gene are SGHTA and FQGNSA. Trimming left V 5 bases short and J 4 bases short, with 9 bases between. In nucleotides, the CDR3 is TGTGCCAGCAGCCGGACTTCTTACGAGCAGTACTTC. Translated, it gives CASSRTSYEQYF.

This clonotype was counted many times. The V gene is TRBV6-1, the J gene TRBJ1-2, with TRBD1 as a possible D gene (5 bases). V was trimmed by 1 base and J by 5 bases, leaving 14 bases between them. CDR3 length: 15 residues. Germline values: CDR1 MNHNS, CDR2 SASEGT. The CDR3 DNA is TGTGCCAGCAGTGAAGATGGGGGTGTTTATTATGGCTACACCTTC. It yields the protein CASSEDGGVYYGYTF.

This clonotype was observed many times. The chain is built from TRBV4-2 and TRBJ2-3; D perhaps matches TRBD1 (5 bases). CDR1 is LGHNA and CDR2 is YNFKEQ in the germline V gene. The CDR3 has 17 amino acids. The ends were cut back, 0 bases at V and 2 bases at J, with 15 bases in the middle. CDR3 region: CASSQDTGQSNTDTQYF. The CDR3 DNA reads as TGTGCCAGCAGCCAAGATACTGGACAATCTAACACAGATACGCAGTATTTT.

This clonotype occurred many times. This rearrangement joins TRBV7-6 to TRBJ2-7; the D gene could be TRBD1 or TRBD2 (5 bases each). Trimming cost V 5 bases and J 3 bases, with 11 bases left between them. Germline V gives CDR1 SGHVS, CDR2 FNYEAQ. The CDR3 runs 13 residues. This CDR3 reads CASSKGRSYEQYF. The CDR3 nucleotides are TGTGCCAGCAGCAAGGGACGGAGCTACGAGCAGTACTTC.

This clonotype occurred many times. The genes are TRBV5-5 and TRBJ1-2; 8 positions agree with TRBD1. This CDR3 contains 16 residues. V lost 3 bases and J lost 2; bases outside the gene matches: 9. Looked up from germline, CDR1 is SGHKS and CDR2 is YYEKEE (reference sequence). Here the CDR3 DNA reads TGTGCCAGCAGCTCCCCTTTGACAGGGGCGAACTATGGCTACACCTTC. This translates into CASSSPLTGANYGYTF.

This clonotype was counted ten times or more. This chain connects TRBV12-3 or TRBV12-4 to TRBJ1-1, with TRBD1 matching 8 bases. Trimming cost V 4 bases and J 5 bases; bases outside gene matches: 18. The CDR3 is made up of 18 amino acids. The CDR3 loop reads CASSSTGVYSGGTTEAFF. The CDR3 DNA reads as TGTGCCAGCAGTTCGACAGGGGTGTATTCTGGGGGAACAACTGAAGCTTTCTTT.

This clonotype was recorded at least ten times. The chain couples TRBV6-2 or TRBV6-3 to TRBJ2-1; 12 bases are shared with TRBD2. Germline trimming cut 6 bases from V and 3 bases from J; bases unmatched to any gene: 9. The CDR3 runs 17 residues. Germline-derived CDR1 and CDR2 are MNHEY and SVGEGT. The CDR3 bases are TGTGCCAGCAGAGACCACCGGACTAGCGGGGTCTACAATGAGCAGTTCTTC. The encoded protein is CASRDHRTSGVYNEQFF.

This clonotype was detected ten times or more. This chain uses TRBV7-9 with TRBJ2-2; D not resolved. Trimming shortened V by 3 bases and J by 6 bases, and 8 bases separated the two germline ends. This CDR3 spans 13 amino acids. Per germline, CDR1 SEHNR and CDR2 FQNEAQ (reference sequence). The chain's CDR3 is CASSFDHAGELFF. Written as DNA, the CDR3 is TGTGCCAGCAGCTTTGACCATGCCGGGGAGCTGTTTTTT.

The rearrangement joins TRBV6-5 to TRBJ1-2, with a tentative D call TRBD1 (6 bases). In germline, CDR1 is MNHEY, CDR2 SVGAGI. The germline V and J ends were trimmed by 2 bases and 4 bases, with 17 bases remaining between them. The CDR3 consists of 16 residues. For the CDR3, the DNA is TGTGCCAGCAGTTACGGGACACCTACACTGTTCTATGGCTACACCTTC. Translating it yields CASSYGTPTLFYGYTF.

The sample holds many counts of this clonotype. The J gene is TRBJ2-5, the V gene TRBV10-1, with TRBD1 matching over 7 bases. The CDR3 is made up of 16 amino acids. J gave up 5 bases and V 2 bases, and 11 bases lay outside the gene matches. In germline, CDR1 is WNHNN, CDR2 SYGVQD (reference sequence). The CDR3 spells CASSELGQVSVETQYF. CDR3 bases: TGCGCCAGCAGTGAGCTAGGACAGGTCTCCGTGGAGACCCAGTACTTC.